The 30 T cell receptor beta chains below were found in one sample sequenced in a study of blood T cell repertoires in COVID-19. Sequenced by immunoSEQ multiplex PCR; TCRdb stores in-frame clones only, minus some. Found here are about 290,000 clones, roughly nine tenths of them singletons; the top ten hold about 1.7%. The sample consisted of PBMCs or T cells enriched from blood (not recorded which). These receptors originate from a woman in her thirties or forties who had recovered from COVID-19.

J is TRBJ1-1 and V is TRBV25-1; weak D call: TRBD1 (5 bases). Germline values: CDR1 MGHDK, CDR2 SYGVNS. The CDR3 extends over 14 amino acids. V gave up 4 bases and J gave up 1 base, with 10 bases separating them. The CDR3 here is CASSAEGENTEAFF. The CDR3 DNA is TGTGCCAGCAGTGCGGAAGGGGAGAACACTGAAGCTTTCTTT.

The chain is built from TRBV5-1 and TRBJ1-1; D is perhaps TRBD1 (6 bases). The CDR3 loop spans 14 amino acids. Per germline, CDR1 SGHRS and CDR2 YFSETQ. Trimming took 4 bases from V and 7 from J, leaving 17 bases between them. CDR3 coding DNA: TGCGCCAGCAGCCCTCTGGCCGGGACATTTGAAGCTTTCTTT. Amino acid sequence: CASSPLAGTFEAFF.

Regarding this clone: Because it lacks the conserved phenylalanine or tryptophan at the end, this CDR3 is likely a read error. The DNA is omitted, as the CDR3 cannot be located on it reliably, and the CDR3 follows TCRdb's listing. The V call is TRBV23-1, the J call TRBJ1-2; the tabulated D call, TRBD1, remains unverified against the DNA. TRBV23-1 is marked as an open reading frame, function uncertain. Including both end residues, the CDR3 is 14 amino acids long. The CDR3 sequence: CASSQIRSRDRGDS.

The CDR3 loop reads CASSQVPQGAYNEQFF. For the CDR3, the DNA is TGTGCCAGCAGCCAAGTGCCACAGGGGGCCTACAATGAGCAGTTCTTC. This chain links TRBV3-1 (or the pseudogene TRBV3-2) with TRBJ2-1; 8 positions match TRBD1. The trim removed 1 base at V and 2 bases at J, leaving 4 bases unmatched. This CDR3 contains 16 residues. The V gene's germline CDR1 is LGHDT and CDR2 YNNKEL (reference sequence).

This chain joins TRBV27 and TRBJ1-2; TRBD1 is a possible D gene (6 bases). V was clipped by 4 bases and J by 8 bases, with 14 bases between them. The V gene's germline CDR1 is MNHEY and CDR2 SMNVEV (reference sequence). CDR3 length: 13 residues. CDR3 nucleotide sequence: TGTGCCAGCAGTTCCACAGGGTCTGACGGCTACACCTTC. It is translated as CASSSTGSDGYTF.

V usage is TRBV7-6 and J usage is TRBJ2-3; D may be TRBD1 (6 bases). The V gene lost 6 bases and the J gene lost 4 bases, with 17 bases spanning the gap. This CDR3 contains 15 residues. Germline CDR1 is SGHVS and CDR2 is FNYEAQ. The CDR3 reads CASSSPEGVSDTQYF. The CDR3 DNA is TGTGCCAGCAGTTCCCCCGAGGGGGTTTCAGATACGCAGTATTTT.

In its sample, this clone was seen a few times. The chain combines TRBV9 with TRBJ1-1, with a possible D match to TRBD1 (5 bases). From germline, CDR1 is SGDLS and CDR2 YYNGEE. V dropped 0 bases and J dropped 5 bases, with 14 bases sitting between them. The CDR3 loop spans 15 amino acids. In DNA form, the CDR3 reads TGTGCCAGCAGCGTAGATCCAGGGATGGGGACTGAAGCTTTCTTT. It yields the protein CASSVDPGMGTEAFF.

This clone was recorded only once. The rearrangement joins TRBV11-2 to TRBJ2-1, with TRBD2 as a possible D gene (5 bases). V was pared by 1 base and J by 3 bases, with 13 bases between. Germline CDR1 SGHAT, CDR2 FQNNGV. CDR3 length: 16 residues. The CDR3 sequence is CASSLVDGNFYNEQFF. The CDR3 coding sequence is TGTGCCAGCAGCTTAGTTGACGGGAATTTCTACAATGAGCAGTTCTTC.

The rearrangement joins TRBV3-1 (or the pseudogene TRBV3-2) to TRBJ2-5; D perhaps matches TRBD1 (5 bases). V was clipped by 2 bases and J by 5 bases, with 15 bases between them. Per germline, CDR1 LGHDT and CDR2 YNNKEL (reference sequence). CDR3 length equals 15 residues. CDR3 sequence (DNA): TGTGCCAGCAGCCAAAGGGGCCAGAGCTGGGAGACCCAGTACTTC. It yields the protein CASSQRGQSWETQYF.

The chain combines TRBV5-1 with TRBJ1-1, with 9 bases that match TRBD1. Per germline, CDR1 SGHRS and CDR2 YFSETQ. The J segment lost 3 bases and the V segment lost 4 bases, leaving 7 bases of the junction unmatched. The CDR3 consists of 15 residues. CDR3 residues: CASSRYRGRDTEAFF. DNA for the CDR3: TGCGCCAGCAGCAGATACAGGGGGCGGGACACTGAAGCTTTCTTT.

The CDR3 DNA reads TGTGCCACCAGCAGAGATTACGGGGATCAGCCCCAGCATTTT. The encoded protein is CATSRDYGDQPQHF. The rearrangement links TRBV15 to TRBJ1-5; D gene uncertain. Trimming removed 0 bases from V and 5 bases from J, with 8 bases in between. Germline V gene data show CDR1 as LNHNV and CDR2 as YYDKDF (reference sequence). The CDR3 has 14 residues.

The rearrangement joins TRBV2 to TRBJ2-3; the D is unclear. Germline assignment: CDR1 SNHLY and CDR2 FYNNEI. The germline V and J ends were trimmed by 5 bases and 3 bases, with 6 bases remaining between them. This CDR3 is built from 12 residues. CDR3: CASSPSTDTQYF. In nucleotides, the CDR3 is TGTGCCAGCAGTCCGAGTACAGATACGCAGTATTTT.

The chain uses TRBV2 and TRBJ1-2; 9 bases line up with TRBD1. There are 14 residues in the CDR3. Unmatched junction bases numbered 8, after V lost 5 bases and J lost 7 bases. Per the germline V gene, CDR1 is SNHLY and CDR2 is FYNNEI. CDR3 bases: TGTGCCAGCAGTTGGACAGGGGTAGACGGTGGCTACACCTTC. It codes for CASSWTGVDGGYTF.

This rearrangement joins TRBV3-1 (or the pseudogene TRBV3-2) to TRBJ1-1; D is ambiguous. The CDR3 is 14 amino acids. The germline V gene has CDR1 LGHDT and CDR2 YNNKEL (reference sequence). V was shortened by 1 base and J by 8 bases, with 14 bases between the two germline ends. The CDR3 loop reads CASSQGFVGAEAFF. The CDR3 coding sequence is TGTGCCAGCAGCCAAGGATTTGTTGGTGCGGAAGCTTTCTTT.

This clone was counted a single time. The V and J genes are TRBV7-9 and TRBJ2-5; TRBD1 might be the D (5 bases). The CDR3 is 14 amino acids. V lost 2 bases and J 4 bases, leaving 11 bases between the germline ends. Germline V gene data show CDR1 as SEHNR and CDR2 as FQNEAQ (reference sequence). This CDR3 reads CASSLSSGSETQYF. CDR3 nucleotide sequence: TGTGCCAGCAGCTTATCATCAGGGTCAGAGACCCAGTACTTC.

J is TRBJ2-3 and V is TRBV2, with D perhaps matching TRBD2 (6 bases). CDR1 and CDR2 from the germline V gene are SNHLY and FYNNEI. V gave up 7 bases and J gave up 6 bases, with 17 bases separating them. The length of the CDR3 is 14 residues. The CDR3 DNA reads TGTGCCAGCAAGCGCAGGACTGGGGGGGATACGCAGTATTTT. Its protein is CASKRRTGGDTQYF.

Concerning this clone itself: At one of its ends the junction is not consistent with the germline gene, which may arise from a read error. The chain uses TRBV7-7 and TRBJ2-5; 15 nucleotides line up with TRBD2. CDR1 SSHAT and CDR2 FNYEAQ come from the germline V gene (reference sequence). This CDR3 spans 15 amino acids. This CDR3 is CASSLGTSGRETQYF. CDR3 coding DNA: TGTGCTAGCAGTCTAGGGACTAGCGGGAGGGAGACCCAGTACTTC.

The chain has TRBV30 and TRBJ1-3; D ambiguous. CDR3 length: 13 amino acids. With 8 bases removed from V and 4 bases from J, the gap between germline ends came to 15 bases. Germline V CDR1 and CDR2: GTSNPN, SVGIG (reference sequence). CDR3 loop: CAQRRGAGNTIYF. CDR3 sequence (DNA): TGTGCCCAGCGCCGGGGAGCCGGAAACACCATATATTTT.

This sequence joins TRBV5-4 and TRBJ2-1; TRBD2 agrees at 8 bases. The germline CDR1 and CDR2 sequences are SGHNT and YYREEE (reference sequence). The trim removed 7 bases at V and 9 bases at J, leaving 21 bases unmatched. This CDR3 has 17 residues. The CDR3 region has the DNA TGTGCCAGCGGCCAGGCGGGGGGCCCTAGCCTCGTGGTTGAGCAGTTCTTC. This translates into CASGQAGGPSLVVEQFF.

This chain joins TRBV5-4 and TRBJ2-5, with TRBD1 matching over 7 bases. This CDR3 is built from 14 residues. Germline assignment: CDR1 SGHNT and CDR2 YYREEE (reference sequence). The V segment lost 5 bases and the J segment 4 bases; nucleotides outside the gene matches: 8. The CDR3 coding sequence is TGTGCCAGCAGGAAAACAGGGGTTGCAGAGACCCAGTACTTC. This translates into CASRKTGVAETQYF.

This clone appeared once. V and J are TRBV5-1 and TRBJ2-3; D gene ambiguous. The V end was cut by 1 base, the J end by 0 bases, with 12 bases between. The germline V gene has CDR1 SGHRS and CDR2 YFSETQ. This CDR3 is 16 amino acids long. CDR3 coding DNA: TGCGCCAGCAGCTTGAACAGCTTAACTAGCACAGATACGCAGTATTTT. Translation gives CASSLNSLTSTDTQYF. The variable domain in full, completed from reference TRBV5-1 and TRBJ2-3, reads KAGVTQTPRYLIKTRGQQVTLSCSPISGHRSVSWYQQTPGQGLQFLFEYFSETQRNKGNFPGRFSGRQFSNSRSEMNVSTLELGDSALYLCASSLNSLTSTDTQYFGPGTRLTVL.

The genes are TRBV5-4 and TRBJ1-2; D ambiguous. V was pared by 1 base and J by 4 bases, with 17 bases between. The germline V gene has CDR1 SGHNT and CDR2 YYREEE (reference sequence). The CDR3 consists of 16 residues. CDR3: CASSLNTAPEGYGYTF. For the CDR3, the DNA is TGTGCCAGCAGCTTGAACACAGCCCCCGAGGGCTATGGCTACACCTTC. The whole variable domain, remainder taken from reference TRBV5-4 and TRBJ1-2, is ETGVTQSPTHLIKTRGQQVTLRCSSQSGHNTVSWYQQALGQGPQFIFQYYREEENGRGNFPPRFSGLQFPNYSSELNVNALELDDSALYLCASSLNTAPEGYGYTFGSGTRLTVV.

V gene TRBV2 combines with J gene TRBJ2-3, with 9 bases fitting TRBD1. Germline V CDR1 and CDR2: SNHLY, FYNNEI. The CDR3 spans 15 residues. Trimming removed 6 bases from V and 0 bases from J; junction bases left unmatched: 4. The CDR3 loop reads CASRTQGASTDTQYF. For the CDR3, the DNA is TGTGCCAGCAGAACACAGGGGGCCAGCACAGATACGCAGTATTTT.

The rearrangement links TRBV30 to TRBJ2-7; 8 nucleotides align to TRBD2. The V and J ends lost 1 base and 0 bases, in that order; junction bases with no gene match: 2. The V gene's germline CDR1 is GTSNPN and CDR2 SVGIG (reference sequence). CDR3 length: 14 residues. CDR3 sequence: CAWSAGGSSYEQYF. CDR3 nucleotide sequence: TGTGCCTGGAGTGCGGGGGGGAGCTCCTACGAGCAGTACTTC.

The V gene is TRBV6-5, the J gene TRBJ1-2, with 7 positions matching TRBD1. CDR3 length: 14 residues. V dropped 6 bases and J dropped 1; count of bases not matched to a gene: 5. The V gene's germline CDR1 is MNHEY and CDR2 SVGAGI. CDR3 amino acids: CASRNTGVNYGYTF. Here the CDR3 DNA reads TGTGCCAGCAGGAACACAGGGGTTAACTATGGCTACACCTTC.

This chain joins TRBV27 and TRBJ1-6; unclear D gene. Trimming cost V 3 bases and J 9 bases, with 9 bases left between them. Looked up from germline, CDR1 is MNHEY and CDR2 is SMNVEV (reference sequence). This CDR3 is 13 amino acids long. The CDR3, as DNA: TGTGCCAGCAGTTTCGGGGTTTCTTCACCCCTCCACTTT. This sequence encodes CASSFGVSSPLHF.

The chain couples TRBV5-1 to TRBJ2-1; TRBD2 matches 10 bases. Germline-derived CDR1 and CDR2 are SGHRS and YFSETQ. Germline trimming cut 0 bases from V and 8 bases from J; bases unmatched to any gene: 11. The CDR3 is made up of 17 amino acids. CDR3 residues: CASSLVPEASGGHEQFF. CDR3 nucleotides: TGCGCCAGCAGCTTGGTGCCAGAGGCTAGCGGGGGTCATGAGCAGTTCTTC.

The J gene is TRBJ1-1, the V gene TRBV6-1; D possibly corresponds to TRBD1 (5 bases). This CDR3 spans 14 amino acids. The germline V gene encodes CDR1 MNHNS and CDR2 SASEGT. The V end lost 2 bases, the J end lost 3 bases, and 10 bases lay between the germline ends. CDR3 protein: CASSELQGYTEAFF. CDR3 nucleotide sequence: TGTGCCAGCAGTGAATTGCAGGGTTACACTGAAGCTTTCTTT.

This sequence joins TRBV20-1 and TRBJ2-3; the D is unclear. The germline V and J ends were trimmed by 6 bases and 4 bases, with 8 bases remaining between them. CDR3 length equals 11 residues. Germline CDR1 reads DFQATT; CDR2 reads SNEGSKA (reference sequence). CDR3 amino acids: CSAGWADTQYF. CDR3 in DNA: TGCAGTGCCGGGTGGGCAGATACGCAGTATTTT.

V gene TRBV11-2 combines with J gene TRBJ1-2; D remains ambiguous. V lost 0 bases and J 0 bases, leaving 11 bases between the germline ends. The CDR3 spans 16 residues. In germline, CDR1 is SGHAT, CDR2 FQNNGV. The CDR3 sequence is CASSLDVRGSNYGYTF. CDR3 bases: TGTGCCAGCAGCTTAGATGTTCGGGGTTCTAACTATGGCTACACCTTC.